This entry concerns a single TCR beta chain. Its cognate antigen is unknown. In TCRdb, the reads were re-called with MiXCR into one record per CDR3 protein. The sample records about 310,000 distinct CDR3 sequences, around 25% being singletons. The entry originates in a study of T cell repertoires in cytomegalovirus infection. The wider study: HLA-B-restricted CMV epitopes that are well studied, plus recently identified HLA-C-restricted ones, were used by the study.

Study results and caveats: CMV-specific TCR beta clonotypes restricted by HLA-C were the ones dominating the ex vivo response.

The CDR3 extends over 14 amino acids. V dropped 7 bases and J dropped 7; count of bases not matched to a gene: 12. Germline-derived CDR1 and CDR2 are SQVTM and ANQGSEA. The receptor was derived from a human donor in good health (CMV status not recorded). Some clones in this sample may be carry-over from other donors' samples. This sequence joins TRBV29-1 and TRBJ2-2; TRBD1 aligns across 7 bases. Source: cultured PBMCs, taken from culture after CMV antigen stimulation. The CDR3 is CSGNWAGGGGELFF. DNA of the CDR3: TGCAGCGGCAATTGGGCAGGGGGTGGCGGGGAGCTGTTTTTT.